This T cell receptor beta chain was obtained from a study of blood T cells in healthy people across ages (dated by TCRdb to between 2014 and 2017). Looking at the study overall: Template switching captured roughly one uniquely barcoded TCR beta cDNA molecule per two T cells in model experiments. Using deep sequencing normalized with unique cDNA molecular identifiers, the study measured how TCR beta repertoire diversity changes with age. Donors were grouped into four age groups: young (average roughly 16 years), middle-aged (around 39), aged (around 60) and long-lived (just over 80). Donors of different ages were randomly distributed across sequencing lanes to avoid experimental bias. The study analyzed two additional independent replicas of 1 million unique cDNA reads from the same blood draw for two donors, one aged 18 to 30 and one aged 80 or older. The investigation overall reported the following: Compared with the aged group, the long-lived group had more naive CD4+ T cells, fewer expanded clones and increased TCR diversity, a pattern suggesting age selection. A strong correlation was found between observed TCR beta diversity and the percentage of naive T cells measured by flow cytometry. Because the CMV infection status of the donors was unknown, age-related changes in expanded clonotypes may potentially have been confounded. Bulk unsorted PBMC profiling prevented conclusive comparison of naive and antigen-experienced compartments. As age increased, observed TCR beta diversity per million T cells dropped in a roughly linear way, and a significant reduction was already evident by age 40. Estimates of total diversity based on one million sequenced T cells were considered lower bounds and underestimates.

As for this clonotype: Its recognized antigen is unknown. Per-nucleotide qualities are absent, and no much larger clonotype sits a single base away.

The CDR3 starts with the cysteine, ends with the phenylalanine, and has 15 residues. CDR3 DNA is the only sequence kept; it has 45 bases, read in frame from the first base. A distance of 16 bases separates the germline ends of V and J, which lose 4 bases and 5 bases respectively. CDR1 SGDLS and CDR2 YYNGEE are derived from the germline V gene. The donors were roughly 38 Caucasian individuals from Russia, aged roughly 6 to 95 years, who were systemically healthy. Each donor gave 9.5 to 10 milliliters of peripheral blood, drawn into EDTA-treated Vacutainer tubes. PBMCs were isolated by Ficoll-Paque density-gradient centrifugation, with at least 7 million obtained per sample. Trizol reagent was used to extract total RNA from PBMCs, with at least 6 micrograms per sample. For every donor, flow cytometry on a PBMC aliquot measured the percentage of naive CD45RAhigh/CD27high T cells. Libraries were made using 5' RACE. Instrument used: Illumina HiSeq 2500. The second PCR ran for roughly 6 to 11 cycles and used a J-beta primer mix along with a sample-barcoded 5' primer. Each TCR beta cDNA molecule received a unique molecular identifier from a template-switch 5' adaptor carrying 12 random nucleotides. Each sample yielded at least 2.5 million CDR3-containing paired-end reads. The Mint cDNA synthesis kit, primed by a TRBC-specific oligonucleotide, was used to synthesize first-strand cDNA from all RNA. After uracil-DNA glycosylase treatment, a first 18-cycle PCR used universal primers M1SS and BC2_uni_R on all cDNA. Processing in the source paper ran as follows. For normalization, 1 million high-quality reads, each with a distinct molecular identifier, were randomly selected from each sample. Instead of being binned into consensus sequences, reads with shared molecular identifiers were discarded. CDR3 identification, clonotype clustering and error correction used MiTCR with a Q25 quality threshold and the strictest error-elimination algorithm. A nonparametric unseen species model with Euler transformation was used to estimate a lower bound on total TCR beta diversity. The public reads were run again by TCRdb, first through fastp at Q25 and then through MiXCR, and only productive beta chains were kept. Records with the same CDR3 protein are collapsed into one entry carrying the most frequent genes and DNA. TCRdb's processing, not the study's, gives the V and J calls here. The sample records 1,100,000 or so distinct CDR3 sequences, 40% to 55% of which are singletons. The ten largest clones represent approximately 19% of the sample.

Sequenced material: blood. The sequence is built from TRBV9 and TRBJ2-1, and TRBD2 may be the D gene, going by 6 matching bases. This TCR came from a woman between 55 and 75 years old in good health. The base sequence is TGTGCCAGCAGCCTAGGGCGGGGAGGCCACAATGAGCAGTTCTTC. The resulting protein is CASSLGRGGHNEQFF. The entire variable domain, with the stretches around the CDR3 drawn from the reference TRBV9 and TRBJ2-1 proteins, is DSGVTQTPKHLITATGQRVTLRCSPRSGDLSVYWYQQSLDQGLQFLIQYYNGEERAKGNILERFSAQQFPDLHSELNLSSLELGDSALYFCASSLGRGGHNEQFFGPGTRLTVL.